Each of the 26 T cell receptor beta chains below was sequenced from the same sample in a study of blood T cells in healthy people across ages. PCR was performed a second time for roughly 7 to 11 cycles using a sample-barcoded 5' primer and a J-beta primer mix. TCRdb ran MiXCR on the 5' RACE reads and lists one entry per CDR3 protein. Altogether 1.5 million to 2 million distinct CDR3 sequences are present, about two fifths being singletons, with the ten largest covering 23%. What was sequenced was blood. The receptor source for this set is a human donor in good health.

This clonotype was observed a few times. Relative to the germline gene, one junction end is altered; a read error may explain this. The chain's CDR3 is CAAGIAEAFF. The CDR3, as DNA: TGCGCGGCGGGTATCGCTGAAGCTTTCTTT. V and J are TRBV6-2 or TRBV6-3 and TRBJ1-1; D ambiguous. This CDR3 comprises 10 residues. Germline V CDR1 and CDR2: MNHEY, SVGEGT.

The CDR3 region is CASSHVEVRGPGANVLTF. Here the CDR3 DNA reads TGCGCCAGCAGCCACGTGGAGGTGCGGGGCCCTGGGGCCAACGTCCTGACTTTC. The V call is TRBV4-3, the J call TRBJ2-6, with D possibly being TRBD2 (6 bases). This CDR3 has 18 residues. Per germline, CDR1 LGHNA and CDR2 YSLEER. Trimming left V 3 bases short and J 2 bases short, with 17 bases between.

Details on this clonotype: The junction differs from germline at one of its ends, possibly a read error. CDR3 residues: CAGSRQPQHF. DNA of the CDR3: TGTGCCGGCAGTAGGCAGCCCCAGCATTTT. The chain employs TRBV28 and TRBJ1-5; D not resolved. Germline V gene lookup returns CDR1 MDHEN and CDR2 SYDVKM. This CDR3 contains 10 residues.

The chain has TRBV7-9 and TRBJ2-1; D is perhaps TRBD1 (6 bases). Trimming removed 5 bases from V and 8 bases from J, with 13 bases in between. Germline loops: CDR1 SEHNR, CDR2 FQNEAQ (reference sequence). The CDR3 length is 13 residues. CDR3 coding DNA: TGTGCCAGCAGCCGCAGGGGTTGGGATGAGCAGTTCTTC. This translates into CASSRRGWDEQFF. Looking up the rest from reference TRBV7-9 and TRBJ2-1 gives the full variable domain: DTGVSQNPRHKITKRGQNVTFRCDPISEHNRLYWYRQTLGQGPEFLTYFQNEAQLEKSRLLSDRFSAERPKGSFSTLEIQRTEQGDSAMYLCASSRRGWDEQFFGPGTRLTVL.

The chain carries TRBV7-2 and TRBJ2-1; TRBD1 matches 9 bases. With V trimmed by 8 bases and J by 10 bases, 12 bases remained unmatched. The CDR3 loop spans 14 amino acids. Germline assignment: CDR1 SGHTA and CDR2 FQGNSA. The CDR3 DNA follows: TGTGCCAGCGGGGACAGGGCCTTCTCCTACGAGCAGTTCTTC. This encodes CASGDRAFSYEQFF.

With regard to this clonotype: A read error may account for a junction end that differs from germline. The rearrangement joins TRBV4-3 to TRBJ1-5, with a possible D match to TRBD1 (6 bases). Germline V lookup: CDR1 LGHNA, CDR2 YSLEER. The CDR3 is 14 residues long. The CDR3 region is CASSQDPGAQPQHF. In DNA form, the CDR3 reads TGCGCCAGTAGCCAAGACCCAGGGGCTCAGCCCCAGCATTTT.

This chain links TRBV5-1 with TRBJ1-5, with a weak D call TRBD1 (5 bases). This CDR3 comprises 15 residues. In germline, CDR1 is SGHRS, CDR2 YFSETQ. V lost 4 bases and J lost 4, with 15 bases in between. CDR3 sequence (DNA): TGCGCCAGCAGCGTTACAGGAGTCGGTAATCAGCCCCAGCATTTT. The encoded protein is CASSVTGVGNQPQHF.

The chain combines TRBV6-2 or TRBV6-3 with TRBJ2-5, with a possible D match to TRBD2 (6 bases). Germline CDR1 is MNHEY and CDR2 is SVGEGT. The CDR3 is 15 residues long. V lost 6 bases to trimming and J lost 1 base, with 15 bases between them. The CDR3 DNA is TGTGCCAGCAGCAAATGGAGGGTAGGCCAAGAGACCCAGTACTTC. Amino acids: CASSKWRVGQETQYF.

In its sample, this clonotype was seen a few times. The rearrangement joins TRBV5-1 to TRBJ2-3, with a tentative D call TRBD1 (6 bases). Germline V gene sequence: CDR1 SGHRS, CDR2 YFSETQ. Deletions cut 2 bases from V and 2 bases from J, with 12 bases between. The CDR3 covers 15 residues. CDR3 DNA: TGCGCCAGCAGCTTCGACAGGATCTACACAGATACGCAGTATTTT. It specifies CASSFDRIYTDTQYF. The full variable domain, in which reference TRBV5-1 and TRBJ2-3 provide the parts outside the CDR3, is KAGVTQTPRYLIKTRGQQVTLSCSPISGHRSVSWYQQTPGQGLQFLFEYFSETQRNKGNFPGRFSGRQFSNSRSEMNVSTLELGDSALYLCASSFDRIYTDTQYFGPGTRLTVL.

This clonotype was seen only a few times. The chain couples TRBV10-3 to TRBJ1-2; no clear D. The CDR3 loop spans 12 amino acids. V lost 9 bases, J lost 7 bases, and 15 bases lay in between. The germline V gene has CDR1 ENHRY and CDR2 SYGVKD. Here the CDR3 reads CAILGGGGGYTF. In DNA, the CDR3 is TGTGCCATTCTAGGAGGTGGAGGTGGCTACACCTTC.

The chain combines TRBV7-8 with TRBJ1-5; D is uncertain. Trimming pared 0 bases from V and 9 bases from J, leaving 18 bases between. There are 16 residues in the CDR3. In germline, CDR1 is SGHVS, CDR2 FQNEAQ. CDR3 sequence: CASSLAAQWANSPQHF. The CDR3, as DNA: TGTGCCAGCAGCTTAGCAGCGCAGTGGGCGAATTCGCCCCAGCATTTT.

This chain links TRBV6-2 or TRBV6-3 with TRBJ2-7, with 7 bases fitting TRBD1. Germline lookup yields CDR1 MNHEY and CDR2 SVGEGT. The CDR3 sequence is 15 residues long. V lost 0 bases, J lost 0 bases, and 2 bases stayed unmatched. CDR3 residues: CASSYSWDSSYEQYF. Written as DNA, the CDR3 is TGTGCCAGCAGTTACTCATGGGACAGCTCCTACGAGCAGTACTTC.

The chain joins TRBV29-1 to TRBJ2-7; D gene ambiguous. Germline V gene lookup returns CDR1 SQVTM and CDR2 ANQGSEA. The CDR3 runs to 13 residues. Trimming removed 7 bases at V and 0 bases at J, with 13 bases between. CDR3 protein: CSAGDTGSYEQYF. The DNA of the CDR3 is TGCAGCGCTGGAGACACGGGCTCCTACGAGCAGTACTTC.

CDR3 nucleotides: TGTGCCAGCAGCATGACAGGGGGCGTTGGTGGCTACACCTTC. It codes for CASSMTGGVGGYTF. The chain links TRBV7-9 to TRBJ1-2, with 10 bases fitting TRBD1. The CDR3 totals 14 residues. V lost 5 bases and J lost 7; bases outside the gene matches: 7. The germline V gene encodes CDR1 SEHNR and CDR2 FQNEAQ (reference sequence).

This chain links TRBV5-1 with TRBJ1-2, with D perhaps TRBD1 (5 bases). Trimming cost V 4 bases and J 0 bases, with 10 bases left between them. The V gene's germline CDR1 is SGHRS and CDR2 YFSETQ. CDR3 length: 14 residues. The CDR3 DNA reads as TGCGCCAGCAGCCCAGGGTCCCCTAACTATGGCTACACCTTC. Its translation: CASSPGSPNYGYTF.

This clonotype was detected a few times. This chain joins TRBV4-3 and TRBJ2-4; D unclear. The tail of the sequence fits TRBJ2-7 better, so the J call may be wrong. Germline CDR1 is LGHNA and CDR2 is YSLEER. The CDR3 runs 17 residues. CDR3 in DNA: TGCGCCAGCAGCCAAGGGTCTTTCACGGGTATGACCTACGAGCAGTACTTC. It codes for CASSQGSFTGMTYEQYF.

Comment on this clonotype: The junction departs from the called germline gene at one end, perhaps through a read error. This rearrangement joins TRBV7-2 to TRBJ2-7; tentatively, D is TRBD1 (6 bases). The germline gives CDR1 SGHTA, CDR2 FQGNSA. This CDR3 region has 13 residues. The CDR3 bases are TGTGTCAGCAGCTTACAGGGATTCTACGAGCAGTACTTC. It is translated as CVSSLQGFYEQYF.

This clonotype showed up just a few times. As DNA, the CDR3 is TGCAGTGCTCCTACAGGCGCGCTAACGGGCTACACCTTC. Translated: CSAPTGALTGYTF. The gene calls are TRBV20-1 and TRBJ1-2; a possible D gene is TRBD1 (5 bases). This CDR3 contains 13 residues. CDR1 is DFQATT and CDR2 is SNEGSKA in the germline V gene (reference sequence). V lost 5 bases to trimming and J lost 8 bases, with 18 bases between them.

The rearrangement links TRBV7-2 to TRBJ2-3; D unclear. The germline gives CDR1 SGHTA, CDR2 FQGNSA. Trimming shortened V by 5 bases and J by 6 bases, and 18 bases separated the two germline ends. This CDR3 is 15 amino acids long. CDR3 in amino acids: CASSRSWGRGDTQYF. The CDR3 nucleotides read TGTGCCAGCAGCCGCTCCTGGGGTCGAGGTGATACGCAGTATTTT.

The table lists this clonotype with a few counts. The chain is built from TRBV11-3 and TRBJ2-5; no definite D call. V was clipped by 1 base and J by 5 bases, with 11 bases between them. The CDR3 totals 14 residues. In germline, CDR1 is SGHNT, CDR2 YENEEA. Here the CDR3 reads CASSLGSGRETQYF. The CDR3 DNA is TGTGCCAGCAGCTTAGGTTCGGGCCGTGAGACCCAGTACTTC. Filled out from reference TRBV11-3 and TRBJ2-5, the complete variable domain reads EAGVVQSPRYKIIEKKQPVAFWCNPISGHNTLYWYLQNLGQGPELLIRYENEEAVDDSQLPKDRFSAERLKGVDSTLKIQPAELGDSAVYLCASSLGSGRETQYFGPGTRLLVL.

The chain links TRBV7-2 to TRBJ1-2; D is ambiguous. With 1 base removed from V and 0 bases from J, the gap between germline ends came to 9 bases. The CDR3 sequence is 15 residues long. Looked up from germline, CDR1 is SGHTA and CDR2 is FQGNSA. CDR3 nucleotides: TGTGCCAGCAGCTTAGAGAACAGACCTAACTATGGCTACACCTTC. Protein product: CASSLENRPNYGYTF.

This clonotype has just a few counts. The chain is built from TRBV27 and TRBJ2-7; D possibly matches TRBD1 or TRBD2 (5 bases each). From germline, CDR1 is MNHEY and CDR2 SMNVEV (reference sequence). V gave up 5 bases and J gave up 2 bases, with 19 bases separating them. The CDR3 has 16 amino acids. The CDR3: CASSTLPGRSAYEQYF. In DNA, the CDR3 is TGTGCCAGCAGTACGCTCCCGGGACGATCAGCCTACGAGCAGTACTTC.

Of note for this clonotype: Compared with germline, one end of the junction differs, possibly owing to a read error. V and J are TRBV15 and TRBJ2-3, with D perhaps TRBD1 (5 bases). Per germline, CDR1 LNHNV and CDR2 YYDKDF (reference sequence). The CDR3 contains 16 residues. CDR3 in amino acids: CATSRERTQGADTQYF. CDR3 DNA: TGTGCCACCAGCCGAGAGAGAACTCAAGGGGCAGATACGCAGTATTTT.

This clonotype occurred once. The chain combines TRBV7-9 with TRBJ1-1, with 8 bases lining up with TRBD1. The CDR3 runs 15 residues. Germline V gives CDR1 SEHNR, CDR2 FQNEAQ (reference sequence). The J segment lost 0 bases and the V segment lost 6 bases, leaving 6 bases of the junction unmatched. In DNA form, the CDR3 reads TGTGCCAGCAGGCCCGGGACAGGAGTGAACACTGAAGCTTTCTTT. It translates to CASRPGTGVNTEAFF.

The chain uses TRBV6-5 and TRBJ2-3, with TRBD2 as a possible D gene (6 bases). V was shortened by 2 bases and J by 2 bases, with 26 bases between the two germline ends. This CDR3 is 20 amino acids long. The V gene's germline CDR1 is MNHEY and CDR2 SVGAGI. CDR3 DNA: TGTGCCAGCAGTTACCGACCGGGACTTTCGGGGGTTGGGGTCACAGATACGCAGTATTTT. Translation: CASSYRPGLSGVGVTDTQYF.

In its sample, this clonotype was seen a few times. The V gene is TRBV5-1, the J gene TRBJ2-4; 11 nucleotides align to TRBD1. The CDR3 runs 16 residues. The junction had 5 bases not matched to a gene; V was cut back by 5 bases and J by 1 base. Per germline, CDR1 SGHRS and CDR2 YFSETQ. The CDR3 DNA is TGCGCCAGCAGTCCGTGGACAGGGGGCGCCAAAAACATTCAGTACTTC. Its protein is CASSPWTGGAKNIQYF. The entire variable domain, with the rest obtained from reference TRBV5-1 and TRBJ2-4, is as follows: KAGVTQTPRYLIKTRGQQVTLSCSPISGHRSVSWYQQTPGQGLQFLFEYFSETQRNKGNFPGRFSGRQFSNSRSEMNVSTLELGDSALYLCASSPWTGGAKNIQYFGAGTRLSVL.